The 2 T cell receptor beta chains given below trace back to one sample, sequenced in a study of T cells in Graves' hyperthyroidism and ophthalmopathy. RNA transcripts served as the template for amplifying TCR beta CDR3 regions. An initial round of RT-PCR targeting the TCR CDR3 relied on the HTBI primer set. TCRdb re-called the multiplex PCR reads through MiXCR, storing one row per CDR3 protein. This sample has under 750,000 distinct CDR3 sequences, with 18% found just once. The sample comprised blood. These receptors were collected from a woman in her fifties or sixties with Graves' hyperthyroidism that later progressed to Graves' ophthalmopathy.

This clonotype has more than one count but fewer than ten. This rearrangement joins TRBV6-1 to TRBJ2-2, with D tentatively TRBD2 (5 bases). Germline loops: CDR1 MNHNS, CDR2 SASEGT. The CDR3 contains 13 residues. Between the trimmed V and J ends, which lost 7 bases and 3 bases, there was a span of 9 bases. As DNA, the CDR3 is TGTGCCAGCACGACCGGGGACACCGGGGAGCTGTTTTTT. Translated: CASTTGDTGELFF.

Comment on this clonotype: An end of the junction differs from the germline gene, which may be a read error. The chain carries TRBV5-1 and TRBJ1-1, with TRBD1 matching 9 bases. Germline V gene lookup returns CDR1 SGHRS and CDR2 YFSETQ. The CDR3 length is 16 residues. The CDR3 loop is CASSLGAGTGNAEAFF. The CDR3, as DNA: TGCGCCAGCAGCTTGGGGGCCGGGACAGGGAACGCTGAAGCTTTCTTT.